Below are 8 T cell receptor beta chains sequenced from a single sample in a study of OX40 agonist ivuxolimab in advanced cancers. Receptor libraries were prepared by the immunoSEQ multiplex PCR assay. The clones in this table, taken by TCRdb from immuneACCESS, are in-frame only. Not every clone is retained; where verified, under half of the shortfall comes from an unresolved V gene, and the cause of the rest is unknown. Counted in this sample were approximately 68,000 clones; under 95% of them appeared once. The ten largest make up 1% to 1.2% of the sample. The source was CD4+ or CD8+ T cells sorted from blood, collected in a trial of the OX40 agonist ivuxolimab. These receptors all come from an adult with an advanced solid tumor such as melanoma, head and neck, liver or kidney cancer.

J is TRBJ1-1 and V is TRBV5-5; D gene unclear. There are 15 residues in the CDR3. Germline assignment: CDR1 SGHKS and CDR2 YYEKEE (reference sequence). Trimming stripped 0 bases from V and 0 bases from J, with 9 bases between. The CDR3 DNA reads TGTGCCAGCAGCTTGGTGTACAGCATGAACACTGAAGCTTTCTTT. Amino acids: CASSLVYSMNTEAFF.

This clone was found once. The chain employs TRBV7-3 and TRBJ2-2; possible D gene TRBD2, 6 bases. This CDR3 has 15 residues. Germline lookup yields CDR1 SGHTA and CDR2 FQGTGA. Trimming removed 4 bases at V and 1 base at J, with 10 bases between. The CDR3 DNA reads TGTGCCAGCAGCTCCGGGACTGAGAACACCGGGGAGCTGTTTTTT. Amino acid sequence: CASSSGTENTGELFF. The whole variable domain, remainder taken from reference TRBV7-3 and TRBJ2-2, is GAGVSQTPSNKVTEKGKYVELRCDPISGHTALYWYRQSLGQGPEFLIYFQGTGAADDSGLPNDRFFAVRPEGSVSTLKIQRTERGDSAVYLCASSSGTENTGELFFGEGSRLTVL.

This clone was seen only once. The rearrangement joins TRBV7-2 to TRBJ1-2, with D hard to call. This CDR3 has 15 amino acids. The V gene lost 5 bases and the J gene lost 2 bases, with 15 bases spanning the gap. Germline-derived CDR1 and CDR2 are SGHTA and FQGNSA. In nucleotides, the CDR3 is TGTGCCAGCAGCCCGAGCTGGGTGGTGAACTATGGCTACACCTTC. Its protein product is CASSPSWVVNYGYTF. Drawing the rest from reference TRBV7-2 and TRBJ1-2, the complete variable domain is GAGVSQSPSNKVTEKGKDVELRCDPISGHTALYWYRQSLGQGLEFLIYFQGNSAPDKSGLPSDRFSAERTGGSVSTLTIQRTQQEDSAVYLCASSPSWVVNYGYTFGSGTRLTVV.

The chain couples TRBV19 to TRBJ1-2; D is uncertain. Trimming left V 0 bases short and J 4 bases short, with 9 bases between. CDR1 and CDR2 from the germline V gene are LNHDA and SQIVND (reference sequence). The CDR3 runs 14 residues. The CDR3 loop reads CASSIDGTLYGYTF. DNA for the CDR3: TGTGCCAGTAGTATAGATGGCACTCTCTATGGCTACACCTTC.

This rearrangement joins TRBV5-6 to TRBJ2-3, with TRBD1 matching 7 bases. Germline CDR1 and CDR2: SGHDT and YYEEEE. The CDR3 extends over 12 amino acids. With V trimmed by 9 bases and J by 1 base, 2 bases remained unmatched. The CDR3 loop reads CATGQGTDTQYF. The CDR3 DNA reads as TGTGCCACAGGACAGGGCACAGATACGCAGTATTTT.

This chain uses TRBV15 with TRBJ2-7; 9 nucleotides align to TRBD1. After removal of 3 bases from V and 7 bases from J, the junction contained 7 bases not matched to a gene. The CDR3 spans 14 residues. CDR1 is LNHNV, CDR2 YYDKDF, per germline (reference sequence). Written as DNA, the CDR3 is TGTGCCACCAGCAGCGAGACAGGGGGTGATGAGCAGTACTTC. This sequence encodes CATSSETGGDEQYF.

The CDR3 is CASSYRAGNTGELFF. The CDR3 DNA is TGTGCCAGCAGTTACAGGGCGGGGAACACCGGGGAGCTGTTTTTT. The chain recombines TRBV6-5 with TRBJ2-2; perhaps TRBD2 as D (5 bases). Trimming cost V 2 bases and J 1 base, with 8 bases left between them. The germline V gene encodes CDR1 MNHEY and CDR2 SVGAGI. This CDR3 is 15 amino acids long.

The chain links TRBV7-2 to TRBJ2-3; D may be TRBD2 (5 bases). Per the germline V gene, CDR1 is SGHTA and CDR2 is FQGNSA. There are 16 residues in the CDR3. Trimming removed 0 bases at V and 4 bases at J, with 14 bases between. CDR3 in DNA: TGTGCCAGCAGCTTAGCGTTGGCTACCGGGGCAGATACGCAGTATTTT. Protein product: CASSLALATGADTQYF.